The 7 T cell receptor beta chains given below trace back to one sample, sequenced in a study of vaccination effects on CD4 cells after COVID-19. No antigens are known for them. Viral peptide pool expansion of antigen-specific CD4+ T cells preceded sequencing in the ViraFEST assay. When around 10 days of culture had elapsed, CD4+ T cells were isolated. TCRdb's copy holds only in-frame clones and misses some; the assay was immunoSEQ multiplex PCR. Here the sample spans around 83,000 clones, roughly 72% being singletons. The starting material was CD4+ T cells from PBMCs cultured with HCoV-229E spike peptides, obtained before COVID-19 vaccination. The receptors were sampled from a human donor who received a COVID-19 vaccine.

The CDR3 region is CASGRSGRTDTQYF. The CDR3 nucleotides are TGTGCCAGCGGACGCAGCGGACGCACAGATACGCAGTATTTT. The rearrangement links TRBV6-5 to TRBJ2-3, with a tentative D call TRBD2 (5 bases). V was cut by 8 bases and J by 1 base, with 13 bases left in between. The CDR3 length is 14 residues. Germline CDR1 and CDR2: MNHEY and SVGAGI.

This chain uses TRBV10-1 with TRBJ1-4; the D gene is possibly TRBD1 (5 bases). Trimming took off 8 bases at V and 7 bases at J, with 14 bases between the two ends. The germline gives CDR1 WNHNN, CDR2 SYGVQD (reference sequence). The CDR3 runs 13 residues. The CDR3, as DNA: TGCGCCAGCCAGGATGGGGGTAGTGAAAAACTGTTTTTT. Encoded protein: CASQDGGSEKLFF.

The chain couples TRBV9 to TRBJ2-3, with D possibly called TRBD1 or TRBD2 (6 bases each). CDR1 SGDLS and CDR2 YYNGEE come from the germline V gene. This CDR3 is built from 16 residues. The germline V and J ends were trimmed by 3 bases and 4 bases, with 18 bases remaining between them. DNA for the CDR3: TGTGCCAGCAGCGCCCGGAGGGGGGCTTCGCCAGATACGCAGTATTTT. It encodes CASSARRGASPDTQYF.

This chain joins TRBV30 and TRBJ1-1; D might be TRBD1 (5 bases). Germline values: CDR1 GTSNPN, CDR2 SVGIG (reference sequence). V was cut by 0 bases and J by 11 bases, with 16 bases left in between. This CDR3 is 13 amino acids long. The chain's CDR3 is CAWSVGDRRDAFF. The CDR3 nucleotides are TGTGCCTGGAGTGTAGGAGACAGAAGGGATGCTTTCTTT.

The genes are TRBV6-5 and TRBJ2-7, with 8 bases matching TRBD1. CDR3 length equals 14 residues. CDR1 is MNHEY and CDR2 is SVGAGI in the germline V gene. The trim removed 8 bases at V and 0 bases at J, leaving 6 bases unmatched. CDR3 bases: TGTGCCAGCGACAGGGGTCCTGGCTCCTACGAGCAGTACGTC. Protein sequence: CASDRGPGSYEQYV.

The chain combines TRBV2 with TRBJ1-6, with D perhaps TRBD1 (6 bases). The CDR3 length is 16 residues. Trimming removed 8 bases from V and 7 bases from J, with 21 bases in between. Per the germline V gene, CDR1 is SNHLY and CDR2 is FYNNEI. The CDR3 region is CASEPAGQNSNSPLHF. The CDR3 bases are TGTGCCAGCGAACCCGCGGGACAAAATTCCAATTCACCCCTCCACTTT. The full variable domain, rest sourced from reference TRBV2 and TRBJ1-6, is EPEVTQTPSHQVTQMGQEVILRCVPISNHLYFYWYRQILGQKVEFLVSFYNNEISEKSEIFDDQFSVERPDGSNFTLKIRSTKLEDSAMYFCASEPAGQNSNSPLHFGNGTRLTVT.

This sequence joins TRBV30 and TRBJ2-5, with D possibly called TRBD1 or TRBD2 (6 bases each). Trimming shortened V by 1 base and J by 5 bases, and 14 bases separated the two germline ends. CDR3 length equals 14 residues. Germline V CDR1 and CDR2: GTSNPN, SVGIG (reference sequence). The CDR3 region is CAWSGGAIIETQYF. The CDR3 nucleotides are TGTGCCTGGAGTGGGGGGGCAATAATCGAGACCCAGTACTTC.